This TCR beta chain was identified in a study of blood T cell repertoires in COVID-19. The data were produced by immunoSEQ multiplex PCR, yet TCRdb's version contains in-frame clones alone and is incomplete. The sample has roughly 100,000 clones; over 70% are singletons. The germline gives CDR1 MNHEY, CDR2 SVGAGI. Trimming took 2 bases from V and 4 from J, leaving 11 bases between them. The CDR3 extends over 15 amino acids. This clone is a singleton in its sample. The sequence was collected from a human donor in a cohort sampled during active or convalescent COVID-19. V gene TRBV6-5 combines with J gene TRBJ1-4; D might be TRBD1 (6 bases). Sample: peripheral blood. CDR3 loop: CASSYRGQVNEKLFF. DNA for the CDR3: TGTGCCAGCAGTTACCGGGGACAAGTTAATGAAAAACTGTTTTTT.